What follows describes a single T cell receptor (beta chain). No antigen is known for it. The CDR3 runs to 13 residues. V gave up 5 bases and J gave up 6 bases, with 13 bases separating them. Germline CDR1 reads MDHEN; CDR2 reads SYDVKM. Method: immunoSEQ multiplex PCR; TCRdb's copy keeps in-frame clones and lacks some. The sample lists roughly 2,500,000 clones; 90% to 95% were seen once. The data stem from a study of shared clonotypes between healthy human individuals. Findings and caveats of the study: Researchers sampled only blood; tissue repertoires likely differ.

This clonotype originated in a man between 18 and 29 years old in good health. Some clones in this sample may be carry-over from other donors' samples. Sequenced: naive CD4+ T cells from PBMCs. The subset denotes: CD45RA+ positively selected. The rearrangement links TRBV28 to TRBJ1-1; D remains unclear. The CDR3 DNA follows: TGTGCCAGCAGTCGGGCTCCGCGGGCTGAAGCTTTCTTT. It translates to CASSRAPRAEAFF.